A single sample gave rise to the 28 T cell receptor beta chains below, sequenced in a study of cytomegalovirus exposure and HLA in healthy donors. Only in-frame clones appear in the TCRdb table, and some are missing; sequencing was by immunoSEQ multiplex PCR. This sample has a few hundred thousand clones; 86% occur once, and the top ten carry about 0.8%. The sequenced material came from PBMCs. The source is a woman aged 18-29 years in good health and CMV-seronegative.

The genes are TRBV2 and TRBJ2-7; D possibly corresponds to TRBD2 (6 bases). CDR3 length: 14 amino acids. Trimming shortened V by 6 bases and J by 0 bases, and 12 bases separated the two germline ends. Looked up from germline, CDR1 is SNHLY and CDR2 is FYNNEI. The CDR3 reads CASRPGLSSYEQYF. The CDR3 nucleotides are TGTGCCAGCAGGCCGGGACTGAGCTCCTACGAGCAGTACTTC.

The chain uses TRBV28 and TRBJ2-7; 8 nucleotides line up with TRBD2. Germline-derived CDR1 and CDR2 are MDHEN and SYDVKM. The CDR3 is 15 amino acids. V dropped 6 bases and J dropped 3; count of bases not matched to a gene: 10. The CDR3 DNA follows: TGTGCCAGCAGCCGTGACCGGGGGGGGGTCTACGAGCAGTACTTC. Translation: CASSRDRGGVYEQYF.

The V call is TRBV30, the J call TRBJ2-3, with 13 bases aligning to TRBD2. CDR3 length: 17 amino acids. Trimming at V came to 0 bases and at J to 6 bases, leaving 9 bases not matched to a gene. Germline V gene lookup returns CDR1 GTSNPN and CDR2 SVGIG (reference sequence). Written as DNA, the CDR3 is TGTGCCTGGAGTGTAAGCCGGACTAGCGGGAGTGGTGATACGCAGTATTTT. This encodes CAWSVSRTSGSGDTQYF.

The gene calls are TRBV6-4 and TRBJ2-3, with a possible D match to TRBD1 (8 bases). The CDR3 totals 16 residues. Trimming cost V 2 bases and J 1 base, with 13 bases left between them. CDR1 is MRHNA, CDR2 SNTAGT, per germline. DNA of the CDR3: TGTGCCAGCAGTGACGAAGCGGGACAGGGCACAGATACGCAGTATTTT. The encoded protein is CASSDEAGQGTDTQYF.

The chain combines TRBV6-1 with TRBJ1-1; the match to TRBD1 covers 10 bases. This CDR3 comprises 14 residues. In germline, CDR1 is MNHNS, CDR2 SASEGT. J lost 4 bases, V lost 6 bases, and 5 bases had no gene match. As DNA, the CDR3 is TGTGCCAGCAGCGGGACAGGGGAGGGCACTGAAGCTTTCTTT. Protein: CASSGTGEGTEAFF.

The V and J genes are TRBV20-1 and TRBJ1-2; 7 bases fit TRBD1. Germline V CDR1 and CDR2: DFQATT, SNEGSKA (reference sequence). The CDR3 is 11 amino acids. With 5 bases clipped from V and 8 bases from J, the junction kept 5 bases outside the gene matches. CDR3 nucleotides: TGCAGTGCTCAGGGGGATAGGGGCTACACCTTC. Translating gives CSAQGDRGYTF.

J is TRBJ2-7 and V is TRBV28, with 8 bases matching TRBD1. CDR3 length: 16 residues. CDR1 is MDHEN and CDR2 is SYDVKM in the germline V gene. Trimming cost V 5 bases and J 5 bases; bases outside gene matches: 14. CDR3 region: CASSPPRTGLDDEQYF. CDR3 nucleotides: TGTGCCAGCAGTCCTCCCCGGACAGGGCTAGACGACGAGCAGTACTTC.

This chain joins TRBV29-1 and TRBJ2-6, with D unresolved. Germline lookup yields CDR1 SQVTM and CDR2 ANQGSEA. CDR3 size: 14 residues. Between the trimmed V and J ends, which lost 6 bases and 4 bases, there was a span of 13 bases. The DNA of the CDR3 is TGCAGCGTGGAACTGTTACTCGGGGCCAACGTCCTGACTTTC. It codes for CSVELLLGANVLTF.

The chain combines TRBV29-1 with TRBJ2-1, with 9 bases aligning to TRBD1. The germline CDR1 and CDR2 sequences are SQVTM and ANQGSEA. Unmatched junction bases numbered 3, after V lost 7 bases and J lost 2 bases. The CDR3 is 13 residues long. CDR3 coding DNA: TGCAGCGGGGGACAGGGTCCCTACAATGAGCAGTTCTTC. Its protein is CSGGQGPYNEQFF.

Of note for this clone: At one end the junction does not follow the germline gene, possibly because of a read error. CDR3 in DNA: TGTGCCAGCAGCCTGACCGGGACAAGAGTCTTC. Protein product: CASSLTGTRVF. The chain uses TRBV5-6 and TRBJ1-2; perhaps TRBD1 as D (6 bases). Germline CDR1 reads SGHDT; CDR2 reads YYEEEE. CDR3 length: 11 amino acids.

The J gene is TRBJ2-7, the V gene TRBV25-1, with 7 positions matching TRBD2. The junction had 5 bases not matched to a gene; V was cut back by 7 bases and J by 2 bases. The CDR3 sequence is 13 residues long. Germline V gives CDR1 MGHDK, CDR2 SYGVNS. This CDR3 reads CASTSGVPYEQYF. Written as DNA, the CDR3 is TGTGCCAGCACCAGCGGGGTACCCTACGAGCAGTACTTC.

The gene calls are TRBV30 and TRBJ2-3, with TRBD1 matching over 8 bases. CDR1 is GTSNPN, CDR2 SVGIG, per germline (reference sequence). The CDR3 runs to 16 residues. J gave up 0 bases and V 1 base, and 6 bases lay outside the gene matches. CDR3 amino acids: CAWSGGTGMSTDTQYF. The DNA for the CDR3 is TGTGCCTGGAGTGGTGGGACAGGAATGAGCACAGATACGCAGTATTTT.

The CDR3 region has the DNA TGTGCCAGCAGCTTATTCGGGGGGGAGCAGTTCTTC. Protein product: CASSLFGGEQFF. This chain uses TRBV7-2 with TRBJ2-1; TRBD2 matches at 7 bases. This CDR3 spans 12 amino acids. V lost 2 bases to trimming and J lost 10 bases; unmatched junction nucleotides: 2. From germline, CDR1 is SGHTA and CDR2 FQGNSA. Using reference TRBV7-2 and TRBJ2-1 for the parts outside the CDR3, the full variable domain is GAGVSQSPSNKVTEKGKDVELRCDPISGHTALYWYRQSLGQGLEFLIYFQGNSAPDKSGLPSDRFSAERTGGSVSTLTIQRTQQEDSAVYLCASSLFGGEQFFGPGTRLTVL.

This chain connects TRBV4-3 to TRBJ1-4; D is unresolved. The CDR3 is made up of 15 amino acids. The germline V and J ends were trimmed by 0 bases and 7 bases, with 12 bases remaining between them. CDR1 LGHNA and CDR2 YSLEER come from the germline V gene. The CDR3 DNA is TGCGCCAGCAGCCAAGACAGGTTAGGTACTGAAAAACTGTTTTTT. Protein: CASSQDRLGTEKLFF.

The rearrangement joins TRBV4-2 to TRBJ1-1; TRBD1 matches 9 bases. V was pared by 4 bases and J by 4 bases, with 13 bases of the junction left unmatched. The CDR3 is 17 amino acids. Germline CDR1 is LGHNA and CDR2 is YNFKEQ. This chain's CDR3 is CASSLPGQGSSGTEAFF. The CDR3 DNA is TGTGCCAGCAGCCTTCCGGGACAGGGTAGTTCGGGCACTGAAGCTTTCTTT.

The V and J genes are TRBV12-5 and TRBJ2-2, with 10 bases that match TRBD2. Looked up from germline, CDR1 is LGHNT and CDR2 is FRNRAP. CDR3 size: 14 residues. J was trimmed by 4 bases and V by 5 bases; bases with no gene match: 1. The CDR3 DNA sequence: TGTGCTAGTGGTGTAGCGGGAGGCACCGGGGAGCTGTTTTTT. Its translation: CASGVAGGTGELFF.

The chain links TRBV5-8 to TRBJ1-5, with TRBD1 identical over 8 bases. The V segment lost 7 bases and the J segment 6 bases; nucleotides outside the gene matches: 12. Germline values: CDR1 SGHTS, CDR2 YDEGEE. The CDR3 contains 15 residues. In nucleotides, the CDR3 is TGTGCCAGCTGGTCAGGGGGCGAGATGGGTCAGCCCCAGCATTTT. Amino acids: CASWSGGEMGQPQHF.

This clone was seen only once. V and J are TRBV5-1 and TRBJ2-7; the match to TRBD2 covers 9 bases. Germline CDR1 is SGHRS and CDR2 is YFSETQ. The CDR3 consists of 15 residues. The junction had 5 bases not matched to a gene; V was cut back by 2 bases and J by 2 bases. Written as DNA, the CDR3 is TGCGCCAGCAGCTTCTCCACTAGCGGGCCCTACGAGCAGTACTTC. Encoded protein: CASSFSTSGPYEQYF. Using reference TRBV5-1 and TRBJ2-7 for the parts outside the CDR3, the full variable domain is KAGVTQTPRYLIKTRGQQVTLSCSPISGHRSVSWYQQTPGQGLQFLFEYFSETQRNKGNFPGRFSGRQFSNSRSEMNVSTLELGDSALYLCASSFSTSGPYEQYFGPGTRLTVT.

The rearrangement joins TRBV10-3 to TRBJ2-7; 8 nucleotides line up with TRBD2. CDR1 and CDR2 (germline): ENHRY, SYGVKD. J lost 4 bases, V lost 6 bases, and 8 bases had no gene match. The CDR3 sequence is 14 residues long. The CDR3 region is CAIREAGGRYEQYF. The CDR3 DNA reads as TGTGCCATCAGAGAGGCGGGGGGCCGTTACGAGCAGTACTTC.

The V and J genes are TRBV15 and TRBJ2-2; 8 positions match TRBD2. The junction had 4 bases not matched to a gene; V was cut back by 1 base and J by 3 bases. The CDR3 contains 16 residues. The germline V gene encodes CDR1 LNHNV and CDR2 YYDKDF (reference sequence). This chain's CDR3 is CATSRVYGRDTGELFF. DNA of the CDR3: TGTGCCACCAGCAGAGTGTACGGGAGGGACACCGGGGAGCTGTTTTTT.

V and J are TRBV5-1 and TRBJ2-4, with 7 nucleotides matching TRBD2. Per germline, CDR1 SGHRS and CDR2 YFSETQ. CDR3 size: 16 residues. J lost 8 bases, V lost 1 base, and 12 bases had no gene match. The CDR3 is CASSLWASGGIDIQYF. CDR3 bases: TGCGCCAGCAGCTTGTGGGCTAGCGGAGGTATAGACATTCAGTACTTC.

This clone was observed once. The CDR3 loop reads CASRLVRDQPQHF. The CDR3, as DNA: TGTGCAAGTCGCTTAGTGAGGGATCAGCCCCAGCATTTT. This chain links TRBV12-2 with TRBJ1-5. TRBV12-2 is termed a pseudogene. The CDR3 totals 13 residues.

V gene TRBV6-5 combines with J gene TRBJ1-5; possible D gene TRBD1, 5 bases. V was trimmed by 5 bases and J by 3 bases, leaving 11 bases between them. The CDR3 extends over 14 amino acids. Germline CDR1 reads MNHEY; CDR2 reads SVGAGI. The CDR3 spells CASSPDSFNQPQHF. In DNA, the CDR3 is TGTGCCAGCAGTCCCGACAGTTTCAATCAGCCCCAGCATTTT.

The gene calls are TRBV7-9 and TRBJ1-2, with D uncertain. The CDR3 runs 13 residues. CDR1 is SEHNR, CDR2 FQNEAQ, per germline (reference sequence). Trimming cost V 0 bases and J 6 bases, with 8 bases left between them. DNA of the CDR3: TGTGCCAGCAGCTTAGCCAGGCAGGATGGCTACACCTTC. Its protein product is CASSLARQDGYTF.

The chain couples TRBV6-6 to TRBJ1-1; possibly TRBD1 for D (6 bases). The CDR3 loop spans 15 amino acids. Germline V lookup: CDR1 MNHNY, CDR2 SVGAGI (reference sequence). Trimming took 6 bases from V and 0 from J, leaving 14 bases between them. CDR3 loop: CASRYPTGLNTEAFF. As DNA, the CDR3 is TGTGCCAGCAGGTATCCTACAGGGTTGAACACTGAAGCTTTCTTT.

The rearrangement uses TRBV7-3 and TRBJ2-1, with 11 bases fitting TRBD2. J gave up 8 bases and V 2 bases, and 17 bases lay outside the gene matches. The CDR3 consists of 19 residues. CDR1 is SGHTA and CDR2 is FQGTGA in the germline V gene. The CDR3 here is CASSLFGPTKLAGDDEQFF. The CDR3 nucleotides are TGTGCCAGCAGCTTATTTGGGCCGACCAAACTAGCGGGAGACGATGAGCAGTTCTTC.

This clone was counted only a few times. The V gene is TRBV28, the J gene TRBJ1-2, with D perhaps TRBD1 (5 bases). From germline, CDR1 is MDHEN and CDR2 SYDVKM. CDR3 length: 13 residues. V lost 2 bases to trimming and J lost 8 bases, with 12 bases between them. CDR3 sequence (DNA): TGTGCCAGCAGTTTACAGGGTTGGGTGGGCTACACCTTC. Its protein product is CASSLQGWVGYTF.

The V gene is TRBV27, the J gene TRBJ2-7; D gene ambiguous. This CDR3 is 13 amino acids long. Germline CDR1 reads MNHEY; CDR2 reads SMNVEV (reference sequence). V lost 2 bases and J lost 3, with 8 bases in between. The CDR3 DNA reads TGTGCCAGCAGTTTAGCCCCAGGCTACGAGCAGTACTTC. Amino acids: CASSLAPGYEQYF.